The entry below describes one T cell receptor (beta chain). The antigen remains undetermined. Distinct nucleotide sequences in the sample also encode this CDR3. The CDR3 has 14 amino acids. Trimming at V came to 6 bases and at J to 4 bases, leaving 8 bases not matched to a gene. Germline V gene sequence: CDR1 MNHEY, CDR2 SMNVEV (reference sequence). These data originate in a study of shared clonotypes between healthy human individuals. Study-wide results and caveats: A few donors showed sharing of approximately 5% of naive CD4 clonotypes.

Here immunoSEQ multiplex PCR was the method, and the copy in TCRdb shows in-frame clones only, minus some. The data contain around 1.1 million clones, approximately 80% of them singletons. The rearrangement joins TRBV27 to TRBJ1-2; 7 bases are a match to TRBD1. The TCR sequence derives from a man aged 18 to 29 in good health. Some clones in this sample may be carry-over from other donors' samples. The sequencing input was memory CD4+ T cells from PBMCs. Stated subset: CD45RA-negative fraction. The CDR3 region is CASRGTGTAYGYTF. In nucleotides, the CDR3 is TGTGCCAGCAGAGGAACCGGGACAGCCTATGGCTACACCTTC.